The 10 T cell receptor beta chains reported below all come from one sample, sequenced in a study of technical replicates of blood from several donors. Assay: immunoSEQ multiplex PCR; the TCRdb copy retains only in-frame clones and omits some. The table includes about 70,000 clones, almost 99% detected once. Sequencing was performed on T cells isolated from PBMCs. Source of these receptors: a human donor in good health.

V gene TRBV11-2 combines with J gene TRBJ2-7; a weak D match, TRBD1 (6 bases). The CDR3 has 16 residues. V shed 3 bases and J shed 0 bases, with 15 bases lying between them. Germline loops: CDR1 SGHAT, CDR2 FQNNGV. Here the CDR3 DNA reads TGTGCCAGCAGCTTGGGCGCGTGGGGGCGCTCCTACGAGCAGTACTTC. Translating it yields CASSLGAWGRSYEQYF.

J is TRBJ1-1 and V is TRBV19; D remains unclear. The CDR3 is made up of 13 amino acids. Germline CDR1 and CDR2: LNHDA and SQIVND (reference sequence). V was pared by 3 bases and J by 6 bases, with 11 bases between. Written as DNA, the CDR3 is TGTGCCAGTAGTATCGGGTTGAGGGCTGAAGCTTTCTTT. Amino acid sequence: CASSIGLRAEAFF.

This chain uses TRBV30 with TRBJ2-3; no definite D call. CDR1 is GTSNPN and CDR2 is SVGIG in the germline V gene (reference sequence). The V gene lost 5 bases and the J gene lost 0 bases, with 12 bases spanning the gap. The CDR3 length is 14 residues. The CDR3 region has the DNA TGTGCCTGGGGGTCCGGCGGCAGCACAGATACGCAGTATTTT. The encoded protein is CAWGSGGSTDTQYF.

CDR3 bases: TGCGCCAGCAGCTTTAACAGGGAGTCTGAAGCTTTCTTT. This codes for CASSFNRESEAFF. The V call is TRBV10-1, the J call TRBJ1-1; weak D call: TRBD1 (6 bases). Germline V gene data show CDR1 as WNHNN and CDR2 as SYGVQD (reference sequence). The CDR3 extends over 13 amino acids. The V gene lost 6 bases and the J gene lost 6 bases, with 14 bases spanning the gap.

V is TRBV19 and J is TRBJ2-1; weak D call: TRBD2 (6 bases). The germline V and J ends were trimmed by 3 bases and 7 bases, with 19 bases remaining between them. The CDR3 consists of 16 residues. Germline V CDR1 and CDR2: LNHDA, SQIVND (reference sequence). This CDR3 reads CASSIVGGLSRNEQFF. As DNA, the CDR3 is TGTGCCAGTAGTATCGTAGGAGGGCTATCGAGGAATGAGCAGTTCTTC.

This chain uses TRBV15 with TRBJ1-2, with D unclear. Between the trimmed V and J ends, which lost 0 bases and 0 bases, there was a span of 8 bases. Germline V gives CDR1 LNHNV, CDR2 YYDKDF (reference sequence). This CDR3 spans 15 amino acids. DNA of the CDR3: TGTGCCACCAGCAGAGATCCCGCAGCTAACTATGGCTACACCTTC. Protein sequence: CATSRDPAANYGYTF.

CDR3: CASSPASTVASEQYF. For the CDR3, the DNA is TGTGCCAGCAGTCCGGCTTCGACTGTAGCTAGCGAGCAGTACTTC. This rearrangement joins TRBV6-5 to TRBJ2-7; D unresolved. V was shortened by 5 bases and J by 6 bases, with 20 bases between the two germline ends. This CDR3 comprises 15 residues. CDR1 MNHEY and CDR2 SVGAGI come from the germline V gene.

This rearrangement joins TRBV30 to TRBJ2-2; D perhaps matches TRBD1 (5 bases). V shed 2 bases and J shed 8 bases, with 6 bases lying between them. The germline V gene encodes CDR1 GTSNPN and CDR2 SVGIG (reference sequence). This CDR3 is 11 amino acids long. The CDR3 DNA is TGTGCCTGGAGTCAGGGTGGGGAGCTGTTTTTT. Translating it yields CAWSQGGELFF.

The gene calls are TRBV4-1 and TRBJ1-1; D remains unclear. V lost 2 bases and J 1 base, leaving 11 bases between the germline ends. The V gene's germline CDR1 is MGHRA and CDR2 YSYEKL. This CDR3 is built from 15 residues. CDR3 DNA: TGCGCCAGCAGCCAAAACCGGGAGAAGAACACTGAAGCTTTCTTT. Encoded protein: CASSQNREKNTEAFF.

The chain is built from TRBV5-4 and TRBJ1-2; 10 bases match TRBD1. V lost 0 bases to trimming and J lost 4 bases; unmatched junction nucleotides: 6. The CDR3 has 16 residues. Germline CDR1 reads SGHNT; CDR2 reads YYREEE (reference sequence). The CDR3 DNA reads as TGTGCCAGCAGCTTGGGGGCGGGACAGGGGTCCTATGGCTACACCTTC. Translation gives CASSLGAGQGSYGYTF.